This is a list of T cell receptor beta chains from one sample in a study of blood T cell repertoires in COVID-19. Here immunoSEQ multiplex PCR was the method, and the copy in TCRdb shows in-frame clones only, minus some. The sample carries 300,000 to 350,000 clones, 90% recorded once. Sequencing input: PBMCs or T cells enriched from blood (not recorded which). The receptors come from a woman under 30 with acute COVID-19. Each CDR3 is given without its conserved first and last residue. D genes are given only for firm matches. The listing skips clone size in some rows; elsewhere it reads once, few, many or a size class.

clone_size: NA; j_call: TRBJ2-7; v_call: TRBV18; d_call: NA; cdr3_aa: ASSPPSGAYEQY
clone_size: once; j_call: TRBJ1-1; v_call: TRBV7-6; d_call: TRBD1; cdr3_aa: ASSPRTGGLSTEAF
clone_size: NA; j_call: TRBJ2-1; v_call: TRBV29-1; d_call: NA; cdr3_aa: SVEVNEQF
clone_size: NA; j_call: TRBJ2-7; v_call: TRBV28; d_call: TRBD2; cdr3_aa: ASSSASGSRYEQY
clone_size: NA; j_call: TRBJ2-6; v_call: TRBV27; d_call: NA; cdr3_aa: ASSPLTSGANVLT
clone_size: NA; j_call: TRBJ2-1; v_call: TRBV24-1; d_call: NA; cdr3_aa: ATSAGGFEQF
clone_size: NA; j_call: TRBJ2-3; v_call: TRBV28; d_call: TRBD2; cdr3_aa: ASIMGAGVGRDTQY
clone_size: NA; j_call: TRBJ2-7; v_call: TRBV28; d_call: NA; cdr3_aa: ASSRRTVSYEQY
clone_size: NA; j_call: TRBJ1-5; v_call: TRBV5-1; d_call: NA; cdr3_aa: ASSAGEGGNQPQH
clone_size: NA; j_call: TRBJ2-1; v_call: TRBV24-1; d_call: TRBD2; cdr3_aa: ATSVGGGTSLNEQF
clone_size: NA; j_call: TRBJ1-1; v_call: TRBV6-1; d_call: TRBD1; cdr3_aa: ASSETGTGGKNTEAF
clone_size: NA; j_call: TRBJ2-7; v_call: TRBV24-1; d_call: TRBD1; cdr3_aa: ATSDGQGQREQY
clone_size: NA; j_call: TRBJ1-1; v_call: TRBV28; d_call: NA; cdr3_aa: ASSSFRHRNTEAF
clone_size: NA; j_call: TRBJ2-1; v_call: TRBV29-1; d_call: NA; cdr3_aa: SVEEGRGAVDNEQF
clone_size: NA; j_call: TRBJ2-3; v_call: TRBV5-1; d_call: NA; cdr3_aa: ASSLGISSDSDTQY
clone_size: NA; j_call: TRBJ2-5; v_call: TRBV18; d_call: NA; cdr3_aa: ASSPRGNQETQY
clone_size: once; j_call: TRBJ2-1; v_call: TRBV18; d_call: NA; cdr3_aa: ASSELLQPNEQF
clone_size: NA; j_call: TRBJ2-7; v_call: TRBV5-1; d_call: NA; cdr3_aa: ASSLDLANTYEQY
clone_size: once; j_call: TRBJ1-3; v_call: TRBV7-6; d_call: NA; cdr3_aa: ASSFPIPKDRVIHTIY
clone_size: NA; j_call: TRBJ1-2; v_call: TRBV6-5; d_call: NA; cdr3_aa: ASSLGGDGGYT
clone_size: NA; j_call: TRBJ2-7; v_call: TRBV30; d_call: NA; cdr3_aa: AWSAVRLASYEQY
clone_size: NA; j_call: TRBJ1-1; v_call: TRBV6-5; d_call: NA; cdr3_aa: ASSYSQAEAF
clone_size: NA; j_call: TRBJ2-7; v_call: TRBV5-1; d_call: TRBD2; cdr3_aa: ASSLLGGSSYEQY
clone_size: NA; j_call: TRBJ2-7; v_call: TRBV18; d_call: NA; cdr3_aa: ASSPPGGWGEQY
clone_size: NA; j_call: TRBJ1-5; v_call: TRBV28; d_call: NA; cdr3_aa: ASKGQGGQPQH
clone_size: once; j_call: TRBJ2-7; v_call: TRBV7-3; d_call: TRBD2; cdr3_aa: ASSVSGGPYEQY
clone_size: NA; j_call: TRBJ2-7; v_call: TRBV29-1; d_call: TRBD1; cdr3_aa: SVEDRAGQGISPPYEQY
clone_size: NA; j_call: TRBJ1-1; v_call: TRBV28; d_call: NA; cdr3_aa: ASSLSGPGVSEAF
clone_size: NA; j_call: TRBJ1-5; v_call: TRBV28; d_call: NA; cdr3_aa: ASTPGMSAQPQH
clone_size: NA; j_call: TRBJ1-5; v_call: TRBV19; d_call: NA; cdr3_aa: ASSANRVGDQPQH
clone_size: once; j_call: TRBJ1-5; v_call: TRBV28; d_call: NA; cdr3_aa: ASSFNSGGQQPQH
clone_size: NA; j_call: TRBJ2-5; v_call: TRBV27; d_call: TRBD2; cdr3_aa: ASSPELARSETQY
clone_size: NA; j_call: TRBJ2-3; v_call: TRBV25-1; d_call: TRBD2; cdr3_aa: ASRLTSGTTDTQY
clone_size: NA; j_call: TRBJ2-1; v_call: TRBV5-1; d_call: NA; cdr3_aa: ASSLEGLSYNEQF
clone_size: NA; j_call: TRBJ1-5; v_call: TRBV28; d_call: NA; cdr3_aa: ASSPPSGRRWQPQH
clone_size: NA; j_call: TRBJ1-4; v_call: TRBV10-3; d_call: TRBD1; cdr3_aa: AISEMDRAEKLF
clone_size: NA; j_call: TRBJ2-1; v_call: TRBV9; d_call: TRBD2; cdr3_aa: ASSVASGSGYNEQF
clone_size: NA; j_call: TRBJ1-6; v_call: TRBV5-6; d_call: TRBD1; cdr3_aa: ASSLSGQGNSPLH
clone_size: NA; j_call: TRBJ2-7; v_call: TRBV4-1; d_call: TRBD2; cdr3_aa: ASSQDPSGYEQY
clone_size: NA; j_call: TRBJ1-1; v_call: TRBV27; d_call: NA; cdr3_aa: ASTRREGNTEAF
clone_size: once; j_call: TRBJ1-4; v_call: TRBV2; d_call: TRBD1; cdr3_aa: ASSESQGQGEKLF
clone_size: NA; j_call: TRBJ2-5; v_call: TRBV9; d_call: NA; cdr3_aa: ASSGGTVQETQY
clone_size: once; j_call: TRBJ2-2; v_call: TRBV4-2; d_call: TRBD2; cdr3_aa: ASSPQAGVTGELF
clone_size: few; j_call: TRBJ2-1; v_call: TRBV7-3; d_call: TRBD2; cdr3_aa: ASSPPGTSGYNEQF
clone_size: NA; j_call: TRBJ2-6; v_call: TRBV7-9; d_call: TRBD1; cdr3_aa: ASSRTQGADGANVLT
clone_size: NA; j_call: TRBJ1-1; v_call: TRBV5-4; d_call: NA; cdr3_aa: ASSWDTVNTEAF
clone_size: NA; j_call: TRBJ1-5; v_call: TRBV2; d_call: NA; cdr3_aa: ASSELGPLSNQPQH
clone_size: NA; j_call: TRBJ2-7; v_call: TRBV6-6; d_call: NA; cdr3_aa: ASSLDSYEQY